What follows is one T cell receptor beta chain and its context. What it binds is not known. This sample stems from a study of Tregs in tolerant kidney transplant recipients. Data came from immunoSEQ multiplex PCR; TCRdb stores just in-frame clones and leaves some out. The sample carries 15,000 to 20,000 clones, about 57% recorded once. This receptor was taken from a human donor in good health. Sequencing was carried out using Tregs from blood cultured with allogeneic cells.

CDR3 residues: CASSQGDTRTYGYTF. CDR3 DNA: TGCGCCAGCAGCCAAGGAGATACGCGGACTTATGGCTACACCTTC. The chain links TRBV4-3 to TRBJ1-2, with no clear D. V lost 1 base and J 5 bases, leaving 14 bases between the germline ends. The CDR3 loop spans 15 amino acids. CDR1 is LGHNA and CDR2 is YSLEER in the germline V gene.